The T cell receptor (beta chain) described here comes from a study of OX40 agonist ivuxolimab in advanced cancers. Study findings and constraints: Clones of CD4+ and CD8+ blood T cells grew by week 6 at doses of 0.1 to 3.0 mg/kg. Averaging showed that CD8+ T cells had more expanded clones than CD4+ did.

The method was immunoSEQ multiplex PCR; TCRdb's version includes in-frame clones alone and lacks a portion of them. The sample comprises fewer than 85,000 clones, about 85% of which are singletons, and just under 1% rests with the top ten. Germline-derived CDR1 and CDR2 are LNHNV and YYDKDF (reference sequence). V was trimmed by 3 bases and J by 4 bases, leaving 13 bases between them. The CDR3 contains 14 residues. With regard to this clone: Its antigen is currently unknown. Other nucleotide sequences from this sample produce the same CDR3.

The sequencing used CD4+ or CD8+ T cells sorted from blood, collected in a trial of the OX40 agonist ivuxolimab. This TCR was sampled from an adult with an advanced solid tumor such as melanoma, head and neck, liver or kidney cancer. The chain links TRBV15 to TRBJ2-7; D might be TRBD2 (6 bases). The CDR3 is CATSRGQGGYEQYF. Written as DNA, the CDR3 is TGTGCCACCAGCAGGGGCCAGGGAGGATACGAGCAGTACTTC.